These 4 T cell receptor beta chains share one sample of origin, sequenced in a study of T cell responses to AZD1222 COVID-19 vaccine (dated by TCRdb to the early 2020s). The time point label here, explained by the study, means: baseline before first vaccination. The method behind the library was the immunoSEQ multiplex PCR assay. TCRdb took this table from immuneACCESS and kept in-frame rearrangements with V and J called. Such tables lack part of the clones; where checked against another copy, unresolved V genes explain under half of the gap, and the rest is unexplained. The sample table records around 150,000 clones; 94% of these occur just once. The top ten constitute around 1.3% of the sample. The source material was peripheral blood, sampled on day 0 of AZD1222 vaccination. These receptors were taken from an adult in good health.

The chain uses TRBV14 and TRBJ2-7; 11 bases map to TRBD2. This CDR3 region has 14 residues. From germline, CDR1 is SGHDN and CDR2 FVKESK. V shed 2 bases and J 9 bases; nucleotides not matched to a gene: 6. The CDR3 DNA follows: TGTGCCAGCAGCCAAAGTAGCGGGGGGGCCGCGCAGTACGTC. As protein: CASSQSSGGAAQYV.

The chain employs TRBV6-5 and TRBJ1-1; weak D call: TRBD1 (6 bases). Per the germline V gene, CDR1 is MNHEY and CDR2 is SVGAGI. The length of the CDR3 is 16 residues. Trimming took off 0 bases at V and 2 bases at J, with 13 bases between the two ends. DNA of the CDR3: TGTGCCAGCAGTTACTCGATGGACAGAACAAACACTGAAGCTTTCTTT. The encoded protein is CASSYSMDRTNTEAFF.

This chain links TRBV19 with TRBJ2-5; TRBD2 aligns across 9 bases. V was clipped by 5 bases and J by 1 base; unmatched bases: 5. Germline V gene lookup returns CDR1 LNHDA and CDR2 SQIVND (reference sequence). There are 15 residues in the CDR3. Written as DNA, the CDR3 is TGTGCCAGTAGTCCGGGGACTAGCAGCCAAGAGACCCAGTACTTC. Translating it yields CASSPGTSSQETQYF.

V usage is TRBV6-1 and J usage is TRBJ1-5; no reliable D call. The CDR3 contains 16 residues. Trimming removed 2 bases at V and 6 bases at J, with 17 bases between. The germline CDR1 and CDR2 sequences are MNHNS and SASEGT. CDR3 loop: CASSEQARSPGQPQHF. DNA for the CDR3: TGTGCCAGCAGTGAACAAGCTAGGTCTCCGGGTCAGCCCCAGCATTTT.